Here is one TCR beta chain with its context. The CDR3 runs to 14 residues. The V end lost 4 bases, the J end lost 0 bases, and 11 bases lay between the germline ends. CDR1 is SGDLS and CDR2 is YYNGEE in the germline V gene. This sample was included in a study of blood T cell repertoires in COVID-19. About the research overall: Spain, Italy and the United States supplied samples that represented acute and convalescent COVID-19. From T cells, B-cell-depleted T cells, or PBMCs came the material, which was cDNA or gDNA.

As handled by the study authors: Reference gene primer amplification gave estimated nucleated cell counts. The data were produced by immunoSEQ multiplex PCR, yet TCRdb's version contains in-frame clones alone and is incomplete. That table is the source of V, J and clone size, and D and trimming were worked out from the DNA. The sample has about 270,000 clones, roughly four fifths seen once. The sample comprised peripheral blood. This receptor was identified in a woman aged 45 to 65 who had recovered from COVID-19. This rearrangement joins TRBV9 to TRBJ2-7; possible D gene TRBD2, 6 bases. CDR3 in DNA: TGTGCCAGCAGCATTAGCGGTTACTCCTACGAGCAGTACTTC. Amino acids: CASSISGYSYEQYF.